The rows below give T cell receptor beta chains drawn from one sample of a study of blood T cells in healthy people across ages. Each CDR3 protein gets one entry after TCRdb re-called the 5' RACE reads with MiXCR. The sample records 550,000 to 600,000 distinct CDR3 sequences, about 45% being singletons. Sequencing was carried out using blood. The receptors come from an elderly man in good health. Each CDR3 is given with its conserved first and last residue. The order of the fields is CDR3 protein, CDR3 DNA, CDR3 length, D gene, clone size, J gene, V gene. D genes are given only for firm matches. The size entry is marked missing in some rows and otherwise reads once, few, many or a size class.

CDR3 protein: CSAIAGGYTF
CDR3 DNA: TGCAGTGCTATAGCGGGTGGCTACACCTTC
CDR3 length: 10
D gene: -
clone size: -
J gene: TRBJ1-2
V gene: TRBV20-1

CDR3 protein: CASSPQGPYEQYF
CDR3 DNA: TGTGCCAGCAGCCCACAGGGGCCCTACGAGCAGTACTTC
CDR3 length: 13
D gene: TRBD1
clone size: few
J gene: TRBJ2-7
V gene: TRBV7-2

CDR3 protein: CASSWGGNAGYTF
CDR3 DNA: TGTGCCAGCAGCTGGGGGGGAAACGCGGGCTACACCTTC
CDR3 length: 13
D gene: -
clone size: -
J gene: TRBJ1-2
V gene: TRBV5-5

CDR3 protein: CSGGQGGYNEQFF
CDR3 DNA: TGCAGTGGGGGACAGGGGGGCTACAATGAGCAGTTCTTC
CDR3 length: 13
D gene: TRBD1
clone size: -
J gene: TRBJ2-1
V gene: TRBV20-1

CDR3 protein: CAWSRGGPNEQFF
CDR3 DNA: TGTGCCTGGAGTAGGGGCGGCCCCAATGAGCAGTTCTTC
CDR3 length: 13
D gene: -
clone size: -
J gene: TRBJ2-1
V gene: TRBV30

CDR3 protein: CASSFSGGDTGELFF
CDR3 DNA: TGTGCCAGCAGTTTTAGCGGGGGGGACACCGGGGAGCTGTTTTTT
CDR3 length: 15
D gene: TRBD2
clone size: many
J gene: TRBJ2-2
V gene: TRBV6-6

CDR3 protein: CASIRAGGDTQYF
CDR3 DNA: TGTGCCAGCATCCGCGCGGGAGGAGATACGCAGTATTTT
CDR3 length: 13
D gene: TRBD2
clone size: -
J gene: TRBJ2-3
V gene: TRBV27

CDR3 protein: CASSLGGAMNTEAFF
CDR3 DNA: TGTGCCAGCAGCTTAGGGGGCGCGATGAACACTGAAGCTTTCTTT
CDR3 length: 15
D gene: -
clone size: few
J gene: TRBJ1-1
V gene: TRBV11-3

CDR3 protein: CASSQDPGSNTEAFF
CDR3 DNA: TGTGCCAGCAGCCAAGATCCAGGATCGAACACTGAAGCTTTCTTT
CDR3 length: 15
D gene: -
clone size: -
J gene: TRBJ1-1
V gene: TRBV3-1

CDR3 protein: CASRAGGPAKNIQYF
CDR3 DNA: TGTGCCAGCAGGGCCGGGGGGCCGGCCAAAAACATTCAGTACTTC
CDR3 length: 15
D gene: -
clone size: many
J gene: TRBJ2-4
V gene: TRBV6-5

CDR3 protein: CASSTRTESYEQYF
CDR3 DNA: TGTGCCAGCAGCACGCGGACGGAATCCTACGAGCAGTACTTC
CDR3 length: 14
D gene: -
clone size: few
J gene: TRBJ2-7
V gene: TRBV13

CDR3 protein: CASTPGLAALWETQYF
CDR3 DNA: TGTGCCAGCACCCCGGGGTTAGCGGCCCTTTGGGAGACCCAGTACTTC
CDR3 length: 16
D gene: -
clone size: once
J gene: TRBJ2-5
V gene: TRBV12-3/TRBV12-4

CDR3 protein: CASSLAPGAWETQYF
CDR3 DNA: TGTGCCAGCAGCTTAGCCCCCGGGGCCTGGGAGACCCAGTACTTC
CDR3 length: 15
D gene: -
clone size: few
J gene: TRBJ2-5
V gene: TRBV7-2

CDR3 protein: CASSLDAGWNQPQHF
CDR3 DNA: TGTGCCAGCAGCTTGGACGCAGGATGGAATCAGCCCCAGCATTTT
CDR3 length: 15
D gene: -
clone size: -
J gene: TRBJ1-5
V gene: TRBV7-2

CDR3 protein: CASSLSWHEQYF
CDR3 DNA: TGTGCCAGCAGTTTAAGTTGGCACGAGCAGTACTTC
CDR3 length: 12
D gene: -
clone size: -
J gene: TRBJ2-7
V gene: TRBV28

CDR3 protein: CASSQAPGYGYTF
CDR3 DNA: TGTGCCAGCAGCCAAGCGCCCGGGTATGGCTACACCTTC
CDR3 length: 13
D gene: -
clone size: few
J gene: TRBJ1-2
V gene: TRBV3-1

CDR3 protein: CASSEQAIGSYEQYF
CDR3 DNA: TGTGCCAGCAGCGAACAGGCTATAGGCTCCTACGAGCAGTACTTC
CDR3 length: 15
D gene: -
clone size: -
J gene: TRBJ2-7
V gene: TRBV11-2

CDR3 protein: CASGDRATGELFF
CDR3 DNA: TGTGCCAGCGGGGACAGGGCTACCGGGGAGCTGTTTTTT
CDR3 length: 13
D gene: TRBD1
clone size: -
J gene: TRBJ2-2
V gene: TRBV3-1

CDR3 protein: CASSLVGDRGEQYF
CDR3 DNA: TGTGCCAGCAGCTTAGTTGGCGACAGGGGAGAGCAGTACTTC
CDR3 length: 14
D gene: TRBD1
clone size: once
J gene: TRBJ2-4
V gene: TRBV11-2

CDR3 protein: CSVLTGEGSPLHF
CDR3 DNA: TGCAGCGTTCTGACAGGGGAAGGCTCACCCCTCCACTTT
CDR3 length: 13
D gene: TRBD1
clone size: -
J gene: TRBJ1-6
V gene: TRBV29-1

CDR3 protein: CSASHGTGYGAFF
CDR3 DNA: TGCAGTGCTAGTCACGGGACAGGGTACGGGGCTTTCTTT
CDR3 length: 13
D gene: TRBD1
clone size: once
J gene: TRBJ1-1
V gene: TRBV20-1

CDR3 protein: CASSGLAGNLGGPDTQYF
CDR3 DNA: TGTGCCAGCAGCGGACTAGCGGGAAACCTAGGGGGCCCAGATACGCAGTATTTT
CDR3 length: 18
D gene: TRBD2
clone size: -
J gene: TRBJ2-3
V gene: TRBV12-3/TRBV12-4

CDR3 protein: CASSPTQGSDTLYF
CDR3 DNA: TGTGCCAGCAGCCCCACCCAGGGCTCAGATACGCTGTATTTT
CDR3 length: 14
D gene: -
clone size: once
J gene: TRBJ2-3
V gene: TRBV6-5

CDR3 protein: CASSPGRAYEQFF
CDR3 DNA: TGTGCCAGCAGCCCCGGTCGAGCCTATGAGCAGTTCTTC
CDR3 length: 13
D gene: -
clone size: few
J gene: TRBJ2-1
V gene: TRBV13

CDR3 protein: CASSYADSLEDTQYF
CDR3 DNA: TGTGCCAGCAGTTACGCGGACAGCCTTGAAGATACGCAGTATTTT
CDR3 length: 15
D gene: -
clone size: many
J gene: TRBJ2-3
V gene: TRBV6-2/TRBV6-3

CDR3 protein: CASSVRAALPSGGGWREQFF
CDR3 DNA: TGTGCCAGCAGCGTACGGGCTGCTCTTCCGAGCGGGGGAGGATGGCGTGAGCAGTTCTTC
CDR3 length: 20
D gene: TRBD2
clone size: few
J gene: TRBJ2-1
V gene: TRBV9

CDR3 protein: CASSRVRPYNEQFF
CDR3 DNA: TGTGCCAGCAGCCGCGTGCGACCTTACAATGAGCAGTTCTTC
CDR3 length: 14
D gene: -
clone size: -
J gene: TRBJ2-1
V gene: TRBV6-5

CDR3 protein: CASSSLQGVGIQYF
CDR3 DNA: TGTGCCAGCAGCTCTTTACAGGGGGTGGGCATTCAGTACTTC
CDR3 length: 14
D gene: TRBD1
clone size: -
J gene: TRBJ2-4
V gene: TRBV7-9

CDR3 protein: CSAKTSGGSDTQYF
CDR3 DNA: TGCAGTGCAAAGACTAGCGGGGGTTCAGATACGCAGTATTTT
CDR3 length: 14
D gene: TRBD2
clone size: few
J gene: TRBJ2-3
V gene: TRBV20-1

CDR3 protein: CASSRNRVWTGANVLTF
CDR3 DNA: TGTGCCAGCAGCCGAAACAGGGTGTGGACTGGGGCCAACGTCCTGACTTTC
CDR3 length: 17
D gene: -
clone size: -
J gene: TRBJ2-6
V gene: TRBV11-2